This T cell receptor (beta chain) emerged from a study of cytomegalovirus exposure and HLA in healthy donors (dated by TCRdb to 2016 to 2017). At the level of the whole study: According to an earlier analysis of 550 to 750 of the donors, 200 million or so T cells yielded roughly 110 million unique TCR beta sequences and 250 to 350 Gb of sequence data. An early release that covered some 640 HLA-typed donors contained approximately 300 gigabases of sequencing data and about 93 million unique TCR sequences. Among the approximately 400 genotyped donors, roughly 80% belonged to the genetic ancestry cluster associated with self-reported Caucasian donors. The study was designed to test whether signatures of past pathogen exposure could be identified by cataloging public T cell receptors. The study used immunosequencing to profile the T cell repertoires of 666 subjects and linked those repertoires to cytomegalovirus serostatus. A separate validation cohort of roughly 130 different subjects was used in addition to the approximately 670-subject first cohort. High-throughput TCR immunosequencing, statistical association of individual TCRs with disease status, and machine learning were combined to predict cytomegalovirus infection status. A later analysis re-examined previously published TCR beta repertoires from just over 650 donors and added high-resolution HLA genotyping to investigate patterns of TCR occurrence. The later analysis used no new phenotypic data to find candidate immune exposures, relying instead on TCR beta sequences and their occurrence across donors. In an earlier analysis of a few hundred of the donors, high-throughput TCR beta sequencing was used to judge whether each TCR beta V gene segment behaved as functional or pseudogenic. Alongside the repertoire data, information on donor age, sex, ethnicity and CMV serostatus was compiled. A later genetic analysis took genome-wide SNP genotypes for about 65% of the 666 donors and used that subset as a discovery cohort. Every discovery cohort repertoire had been produced on one sequencing platform. HLA typing included class I and class II loci at four-digit resolution. The number of donors typed differed by locus, with about 620-630 for A, B, C, DRB1 and DQB1, more than 500 for DQA1, approximately 570 for DPA1, and roughly 450 for DPB1. A handful of DR-DQ haplotypes were handled as single units for association and clustering because linkage in the cohort was strong. Among under 450 genotyped donors of the cohort, an average of around 240,000 unique TCR beta nucleotide sequences were sequenced per donor, around 20% of them non-productive.

In the case of this clone: What antigen it recognizes has not been identified. No much larger clone exists at a distance of one base, and base qualities are not known.

The cohort comprised hundreds of healthy bone marrow donors. Cohort members were all nominally healthy when sampled, although unrecorded immune exposures were likely present. The donor was CMV seronegative and belonged to the group of around 400 seronegative cohort members. Every donor gave a peripheral blood sample, and the peripheral blood mononuclear cells from that sample were used for TCR beta sequencing. The Qiagen DNeasy Blood Extraction Kit was used to extract genomic DNA from the blood cell samples. General study outcomes and caveats: According to a later analysis, most CMV-associated TCR beta chains appeared to be HLA-restricted, and the HLA associations seemed to be driven largely by CMV exposure. When HLA alleles, especially DR and DQ, strongly co-occurred, TCR associations were difficult to assign to individual alleles. Because the 87-base-pair reads could not distinguish some IMGT-functional V segments, including TRBV6-2 and TRBV6-3, those segments were excluded. Presence/absence analyses assumed roughly uniform sequencing depth across donors, an assumption that may not hold. A group of highly shared sequence variants was considered likely to be a technical artifact of the sequencing pipeline. The earlier analysis of about 600 of the donors excluded approximately 17 rarely observed V segments, including chromosome 9 orphons, because counts were too low. A further reported finding was that TCR beta sequences accurately predicted the HLA-A and HLA-B alleles for most subjects in the first cohort. While some public TCRs were present in many individuals, most TCR sequences turned up only very rarely across donors. According to a later analysis, parvovirus B19, influenza, CMV and Epstein-Barr virus appeared linked to several top co-occurrence clusters. In vitro tests confirmed that a few of the cytomegalovirus-associated TCR beta chains recognize cytomegalovirus antigens. In a later analysis, HLA-associated TCR beta chains showed more clonal expansion and lower generation probabilities than non-associated chains that were equally common. Correlated functional status among segregating V segments might be attributable to linkage disequilibrium, but an unknown experimental factor could not be ruled out. Cytomegalovirus status was reported to be diagnosed by the classifier with high specificity and sensitivity in both the original and validation cohorts. CMV serostatus was the only immune exposure information available for the cohort. The study gave a list of 150 to 200 TCR beta chains associated with cytomegalovirus. According to a later genetic analysis, donors in an Asian-associated ancestry cluster had fewer N-insertions in productive TCRs than the approximately 650-donor mean. In an earlier analysis of 587 of the donors, most TCR beta V segments appeared in productive rearrangements about 90% or about 30% of the time, broadly matching IMGT annotations. Because HLA typing was missing for some donors at each locus, association tests included only the typed subset. In a later analysis, the rate of TCR association differed among HLA loci, with DRB1 alleles having the most associated TCRs and HLA-C alleles having the fewest. A later genetic analysis associated a missense DCLRE1C variant with V-gene and J-gene trimming of TCR beta chains, and an independent cohort replicated the association. The authors suggested that the approach could potentially be extended to other disease states and immunological phenotypes. In a later analysis, over 15,000 TCR beta sequences were associated with specific HLA alleles at a false discovery rate of 0.05. The cohort was sequenced for TCR beta chains only, and without alpha or paired-chain data the features that could be detected were limited.

Preparation of the library involved the immunoSEQ multiplex PCR assay. A mixture of 60 forward primers for TCR Vbeta segments and 13 reverse primers for TCR Jbeta segments was used in the multiplex PCR. A multiplex PCR assay on genomic DNA amplified the CDR3 region of rearranged TCR beta genes. The amplified TCR beta libraries were sequenced on the Illumina HiSeq System as 87-base-pair reads. Per the original workflow: In a later analysis, 77 million or so unique TCR beta chains were counted across the roughly 700 repertoires, and roughly 9.9 million of these chains were shared by at least two donors. To remove PCR and sequencing errors, raw reads were error-corrected and collapsed into unique sequences using a nearest-neighbor algorithm that merged closely related sequences. Alignment of CDR3 sequences to IMGT reference sequences was used to assign V, D and J gene segments. Each retained sequence needed at least a six-nucleotide match to both a V gene segment and a J gene segment. Rearrangements were called productive when the CDR3 lacked stop codons and stayed in frame with V and J; all others were non-productive. Following IMGT convention, CDR3 was defined as the stretch from the second conserved V-encoded cysteine to the conserved J-encoded phenylalanine. Sequences without an unambiguous match to a single V gene segment were excluded from the earlier analysis of a few hundred of the donors. In an earlier analysis of some 590 of the donors, a V segment was called functional when productive rearrangements were above 56.7%, and segregating when the standard deviation between donors exceeded 5%. A statistical classification framework was built to diagnose cytomegalovirus status from the catalog of TCR beta chain sequences. V and J gene assignment, in a later analysis, came from comparing TCR nucleotide sequences with IMGT/GENE-DB human TR gene sequences. In a later analysis, CDR3 sequences and most-parsimonious VDJ recombination scenarios were assigned using the TCRdist pipeline. A later analysis defined each TCR beta chain by its CDR3 amino acid sequence plus V-gene family, and excluded reads lacking a unique V-gene family. As a way to deal with suspected cross-contamination and a sequencing artifact, a later analysis dropped 592 nucleotide sequences that were highly shared and had low generation probability. In a later analysis, a clonal expansion index was calculated for each public chain from normalized within-repertoire ranks of inferred template counts. Generation probabilities in a later analysis came from a VDJ recombination model fitted to out-of-frame rearrangements, and those results were checked against IGoR. Hypergeometric tests were used in a later analysis to score TCR-TCR, TCR-HLA and TCR-CMV co-occurrence, with a repertoire-size bias correction applied to the TCR pairs. False discovery rates were estimated in a later analysis by permuting HLA or CMV assignments 20 times. A later analysis grouped co-occurring TCRs with DBSCAN, adding TCRdist sequence similarity when clustering within HLA-allele-positive subsets. Co-occurrence clustering excluded repertoires with fewer than 30,000 or more than 120,000 public chains, plus five with anomalous nucleotide sharing. The table comes from immuneACCESS by way of TCRdb, which keeps in-frame sequences with V and J called. Part of the clones is missing from these tables; in studies checked, under half for an unresolved V gene and the rest for unknown reasons. V, J and clone size reflect that table, while D and trimming were determined from the DNA. Within this sample are about 160,000 clones, with approximately 75% of them counted one time only. The top ten hold about 1.9% of the sample.

The CDR3 starts with the cysteine, ends with the phenylalanine, and has 11 residues. The read is trimmed to its CDR3 DNA, 33 bases read in frame from base 1. According to the germline V gene (reference sequence), CDR1 reads MNHEY and CDR2 reads SMNVEV. Ends trimmed: V by 6 bases, J by 11 bases; bases unmatched to a gene: 6. The TCR sequence derives from a woman between 18 and 29 years old in good health and CMV-seronegative. This chain joins TRBV27 to TRBJ2-5; 7 bases in between match TRBD1. Source material: PBMCs. The CDR3 protein: CASSQGQEQYF. At the DNA level, the sequence is TGTGCCAGCAGCCAAGGACAGGAGCAGTACTTC.